Listed below are T cell receptor beta chains from one sample, sequenced in a study of cytomegalovirus exposure and HLA in healthy donors. The repertoire was sequenced with immunoSEQ multiplex PCR; TCRdb's copy has only in-frame clones and lacks some. The table lists 200,000 to 250,000 clones, about 77% of them singletons. Sequenced sample: PBMCs. The receptors here all came from a woman aged 25-40 years in good health and CMV-seronegative. Each CDR3 is given with its conserved first and last residue. Fields, in order: V gene, J gene, CDR3 protein.

TRBV2	TRBJ1-5	CASSGGGRGINQPQHF
TRBV7-9	TRBJ2-2	CASSQGGELFF
TRBV7-3	TRBJ2-1	CASSMIAGASYNEQFF
TRBV6-6	TRBJ2-3	CASSFGAGGPDTQYF
TRBV19	TRBJ1-1	CASSEQGAKTEAFF
TRBV30	TRBJ1-2	CAWSVYPSGYTF
TRBV11-3	TRBJ2-3	CASSSSGGTGRAGTQYF
TRBV5-5	TRBJ2-2	CASSQELGGVRGGELFF
TRBV27	TRBJ1-2	CASSSRTGGALGYTF
TRBV5-6	TRBJ1-2	CASSPLGTLHLGGYTF
TRBV2	TRBJ2-6	CASNQNQGAGANVLTF
TRBV19	TRBJ1-5	CASSSVWTGNGWSNQPQHF
TRBV19	TRBJ2-5	CASSVGQGFETQYF
TRBV5-6	TRBJ2-7	CASSLAGGEEQYF
TRBV12-5	TRBJ1-1	CASGPWGGNTEAFF
TRBV6-6	TRBJ1-1	CASSYGRGDEAFF
TRBV27	TRBJ1-4	CASSSRQGMNEKLFF
TRBV5-1	TRBJ1-1	CASSQGQGSEAFF
TRBV6-6	TRBJ2-7	CASTVDYEQYF
TRBV12-5	TRBJ2-7	CASAFINSPHRNAGTYEQYF
TRBV7-9	TRBJ1-4	CASSSTGGQTWDEKLFF
TRBV29-1	-	CSVATSSYEQYF
TRBV7-8	TRBJ2-1	CASSPSRGSSEQFF
TRBV7-9	TRBJ1-5	CSSSKGEDRYNQPQHF
TRBV6-5	TRBJ2-5	CASSYSTNRLQETQYF
TRBV10-1	TRBJ1-4	CASSRQGRNEKLFF
TRBV5-5	TRBJ2-1	CASSPDEAGGDNEQFF
TRBV27	TRBJ2-1	CASSLEGGEQFF
TRBV27	TRBJ1-2	CASSLHSRIGYTF
TRBV5-1	TRBJ2-1	CASRLEAGAHNEQFF
TRBV30	TRBJ1-1	CAWSVAGPYTEAFF
TRBV30	TRBJ1-5	CAGRGSAYSNQPQHF
TRBV6-1	TRBJ1-2	CASRQGAAEGYTF
TRBV6-5	TRBJ1-1	CASSRDKEAFF
TRBV5-8	TRBJ1-5	CASSLSRAFSQPQHF
TRBV5-4	TRBJ2-1	CASSQNKGAGEQFF
TRBV6-1	TRBJ2-1	CASSEFGTGGYNEQFF
TRBV14	TRBJ1-2	CASSPWAGPNYGYTF
TRBV4-1	TRBJ2-5	CASSQDVGEETQYF
TRBV2	TRBJ2-1	CASSERGQGDLEQFF
TRBV11-3	TRBJ2-7	CASSLQGSSYEQYF